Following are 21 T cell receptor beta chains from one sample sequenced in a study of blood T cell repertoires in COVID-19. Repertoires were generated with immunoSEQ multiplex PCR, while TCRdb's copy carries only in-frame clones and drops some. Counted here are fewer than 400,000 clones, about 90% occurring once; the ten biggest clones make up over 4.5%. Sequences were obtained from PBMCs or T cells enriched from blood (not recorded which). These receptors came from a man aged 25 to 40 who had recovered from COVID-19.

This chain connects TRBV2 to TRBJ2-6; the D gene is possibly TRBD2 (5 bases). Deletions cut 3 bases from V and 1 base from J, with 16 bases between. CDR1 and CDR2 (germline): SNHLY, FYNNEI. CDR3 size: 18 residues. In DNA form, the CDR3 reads TGTGCCAGCAGTGACGCGAGGCCCGGGGTATCTGGGGCCAACGTCCTGACTTTC. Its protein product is CASSDARPGVSGANVLTF.

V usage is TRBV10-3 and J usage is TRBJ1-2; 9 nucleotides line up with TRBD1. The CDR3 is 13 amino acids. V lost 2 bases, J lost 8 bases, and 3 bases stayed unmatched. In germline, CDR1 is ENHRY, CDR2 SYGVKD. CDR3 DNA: TGTGCCATCAGTGAGGGGACAGGGTGGGGCTACACCTTC. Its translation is CAISEGTGWGYTF.

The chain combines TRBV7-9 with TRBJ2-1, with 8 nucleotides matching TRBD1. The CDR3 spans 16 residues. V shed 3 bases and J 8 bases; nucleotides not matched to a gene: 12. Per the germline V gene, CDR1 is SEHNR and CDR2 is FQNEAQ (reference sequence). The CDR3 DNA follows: TGTGCCAGCAGCTTCCTCCGGGACAGGCCTGGGGATGAGCAGTTCTTC. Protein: CASSFLRDRPGDEQFF.

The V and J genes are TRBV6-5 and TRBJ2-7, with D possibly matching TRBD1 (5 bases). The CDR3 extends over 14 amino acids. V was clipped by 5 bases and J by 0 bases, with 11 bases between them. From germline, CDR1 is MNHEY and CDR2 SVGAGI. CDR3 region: CASSLTVNSYEQYF. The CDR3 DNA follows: TGTGCCAGCAGTCTGACAGTTAACTCCTACGAGCAGTACTTC.

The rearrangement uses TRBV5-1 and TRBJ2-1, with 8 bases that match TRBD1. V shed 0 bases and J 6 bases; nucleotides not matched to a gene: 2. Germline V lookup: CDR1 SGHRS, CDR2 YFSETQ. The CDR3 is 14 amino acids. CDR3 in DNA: TGCGCCAGCAGCTTGGCACAGGGGGGCAATGAGCAGTTCTTC. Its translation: CASSLAQGGNEQFF.

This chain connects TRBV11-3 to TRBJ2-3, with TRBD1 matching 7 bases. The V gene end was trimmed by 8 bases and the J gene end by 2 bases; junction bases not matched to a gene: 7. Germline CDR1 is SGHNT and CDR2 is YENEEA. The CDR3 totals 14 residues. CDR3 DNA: TGTGCCAGCTCCGCCGACAGGGACACAGATACGCAGTATTTT. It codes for CASSADRDTDTQYF.

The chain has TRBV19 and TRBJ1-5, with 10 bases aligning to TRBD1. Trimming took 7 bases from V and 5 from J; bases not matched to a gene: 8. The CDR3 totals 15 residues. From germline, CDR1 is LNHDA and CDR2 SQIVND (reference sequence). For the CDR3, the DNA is TGTGCCAGTACCCCGACAGGGGGCCTTGATCAGCCCCAGCATTTT. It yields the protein CASTPTGGLDQPQHF.

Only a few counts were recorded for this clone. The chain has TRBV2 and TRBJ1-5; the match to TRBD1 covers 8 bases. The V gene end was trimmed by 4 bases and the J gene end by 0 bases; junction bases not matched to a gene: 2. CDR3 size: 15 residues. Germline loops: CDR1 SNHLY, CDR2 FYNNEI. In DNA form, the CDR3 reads TGTGCCAGCAGTGTACAGGGGGTTAGCAATCAGCCCCAGCATTTT. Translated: CASSVQGVSNQPQHF.

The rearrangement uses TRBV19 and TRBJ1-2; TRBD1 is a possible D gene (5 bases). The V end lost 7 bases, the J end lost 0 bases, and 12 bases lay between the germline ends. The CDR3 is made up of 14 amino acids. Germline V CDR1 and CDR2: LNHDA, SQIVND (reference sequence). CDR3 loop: CASNSGSANYGYTF. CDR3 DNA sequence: TGTGCCAGTAACTCAGGGTCGGCTAACTATGGCTACACCTTC.

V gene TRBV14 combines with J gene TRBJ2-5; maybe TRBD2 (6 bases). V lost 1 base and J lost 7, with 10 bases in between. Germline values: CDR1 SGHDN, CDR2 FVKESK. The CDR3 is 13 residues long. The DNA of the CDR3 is TGTGCCAGCAGCCAAGGCGGGGCGGGGACCCAGTACTTC. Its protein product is CASSQGGAGTQYF.

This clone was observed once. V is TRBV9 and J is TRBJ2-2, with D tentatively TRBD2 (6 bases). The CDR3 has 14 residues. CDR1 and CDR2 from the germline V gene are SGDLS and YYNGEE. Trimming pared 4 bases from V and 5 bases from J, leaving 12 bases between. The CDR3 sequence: CASSFTSKTGELFF. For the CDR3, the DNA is TGTGCCAGCAGCTTTACTAGCAAAACCGGGGAGCTGTTTTTT. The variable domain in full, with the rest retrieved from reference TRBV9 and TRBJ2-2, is DSGVTQTPKHLITATGQRVTLRCSPRSGDLSVYWYQQSLDQGLQFLIQYYNGEERAKGNILERFSAQQFPDLHSELNLSSLELGDSALYFCASSFTSKTGELFFGEGSRLTVL.

In DNA, the CDR3 is TGTGCCAGCAGCCTCCCTAGGGACAGGGATCGCTACGAGCAGTACTTC. Protein sequence: CASSLPRDRDRYEQYF. This chain joins TRBV28 and TRBJ2-7; TRBD1 agrees at 9 bases. J was trimmed by 3 bases and V by 6 bases; bases with no gene match: 12. Germline values: CDR1 MDHEN, CDR2 SYDVKM. CDR3 length: 16 amino acids.

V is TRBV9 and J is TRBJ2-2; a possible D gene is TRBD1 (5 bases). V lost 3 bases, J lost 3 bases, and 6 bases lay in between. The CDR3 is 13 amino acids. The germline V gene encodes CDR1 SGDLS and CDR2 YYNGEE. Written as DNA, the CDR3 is TGTGCCAGCAGCGCCAGGGACACCGGGGAGCTGTTTTTT. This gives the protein CASSARDTGELFF.

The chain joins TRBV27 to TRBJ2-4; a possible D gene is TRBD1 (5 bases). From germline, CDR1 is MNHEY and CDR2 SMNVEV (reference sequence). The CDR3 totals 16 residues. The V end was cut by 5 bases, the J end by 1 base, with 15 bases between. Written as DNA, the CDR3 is TGTGCCAGCAGTCAAAGGGCAGGGTTGGCCAAAAACATTCAGTACTTC. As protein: CASSQRAGLAKNIQYF.

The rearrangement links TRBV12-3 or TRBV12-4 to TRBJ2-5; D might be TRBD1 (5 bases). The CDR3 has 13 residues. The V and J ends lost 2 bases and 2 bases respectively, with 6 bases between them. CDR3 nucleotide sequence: TGTGCCAGCAGTTTAAGACAGCAAGAGACCCAGTACTTC. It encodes CASSLRQQETQYF.

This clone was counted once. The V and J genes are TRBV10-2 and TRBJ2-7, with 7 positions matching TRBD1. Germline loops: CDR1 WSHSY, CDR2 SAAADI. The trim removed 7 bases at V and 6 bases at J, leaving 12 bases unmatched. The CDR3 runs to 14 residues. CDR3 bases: TGCGCCAGCACAAACAACAGGGGCTCCGGCGAGCAGTACTTC. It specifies CASTNNRGSGEQYF.

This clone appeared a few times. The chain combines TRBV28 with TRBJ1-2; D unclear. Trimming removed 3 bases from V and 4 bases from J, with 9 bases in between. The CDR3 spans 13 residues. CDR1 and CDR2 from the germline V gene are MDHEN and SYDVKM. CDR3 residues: CASSLLQFYGYTF. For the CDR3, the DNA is TGTGCCAGCAGTTTGCTACAGTTCTATGGCTACACCTTC.

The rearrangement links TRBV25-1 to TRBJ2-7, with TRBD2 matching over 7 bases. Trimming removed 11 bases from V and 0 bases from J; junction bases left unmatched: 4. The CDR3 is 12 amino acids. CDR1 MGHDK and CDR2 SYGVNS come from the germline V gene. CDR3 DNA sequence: TGTGCCGCGGGAGACAGCTCCTACGAGCAGTACTTC. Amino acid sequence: CAAGDSSYEQYF.

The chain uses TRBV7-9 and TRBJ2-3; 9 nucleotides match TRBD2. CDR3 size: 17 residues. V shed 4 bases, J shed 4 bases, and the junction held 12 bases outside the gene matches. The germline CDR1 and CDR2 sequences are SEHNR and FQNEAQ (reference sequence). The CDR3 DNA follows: TGTGCCAGCAGCTCAGGCGGGGGGGCCCTCCTATCAGATACGCAGTATTTT. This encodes CASSSGGGALLSDTQYF.

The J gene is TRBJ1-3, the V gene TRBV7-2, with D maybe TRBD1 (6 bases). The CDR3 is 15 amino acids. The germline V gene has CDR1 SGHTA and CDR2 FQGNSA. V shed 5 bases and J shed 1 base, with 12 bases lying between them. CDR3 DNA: TGTGCCAGCAGCGTTTATACAGGGTCTGGAAACACCATATATTTT. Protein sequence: CASSVYTGSGNTIYF.

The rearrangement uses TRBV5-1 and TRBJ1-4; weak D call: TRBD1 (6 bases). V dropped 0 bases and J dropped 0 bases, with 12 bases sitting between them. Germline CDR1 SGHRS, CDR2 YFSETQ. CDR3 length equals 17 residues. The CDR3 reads CASSLVGTSPTNEKLFF. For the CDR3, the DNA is TGCGCCAGCAGCTTGGTTGGGACATCTCCAACTAATGAAAAACTGTTTTTT.